A selection of T cell receptor beta chains follows, all from one sample in a study of T-cell reconstitution after alpha-beta-depleted transplantation in children. TCRdb re-called the PCR reads through MiXCR, storing one row per CDR3 protein. There are around 580,000 distinct CDR3 sequences in the sample; roughly 30% occur only once, and just over 35% lies in the top ten. Sequences were derived from PBMCs, sampled before TCRalphabeta/CD19-depleted stem cell transplant. The receptors here all came from a boy in the first two years of life with Wiskott-Aldrich syndrome, due to receive a stem cell transplant. The CDR3 runs from the conserved cysteine through the conserved F or W. Fields, in order: D gene, V gene, clone size, J gene, CDR3 DNA, CDR3 protein. D genes are given only for firm matches. Size tells how often a clone was seen (once, few, many) or the class of an expanded clone, and some rows leave it out.

>.|TRBV20-1|.|TRBJ2-3
TGCAGTGCTAGTGGACTTGGCACAGATACGCAGTATTTT
CSASGLGTDTQYF
>TRBD2|TRBV5-1|few|TRBJ2-5
TGCGCCAGCAGTTCGCTAGCGGGAGGTATAGAAGAGACCCAGTACTTC
CASSSLAGGIEETQYF
>.|TRBV7-2|few|TRBJ1-5
TGTGCCAGCAGCCGCGACGGCTCAGTGAATCAGCCCCAGCATTTT
CASSRDGSVNQPQHF
>.|TRBV7-9|few|TRBJ1-5
TGTGCCAGCAGCTTAGGGGGGGTGCATAGCAATCAGCCCCAGCATTTT
CASSLGGVHSNQPQHF
>.|TRBV11-1|.|TRBJ2-7
TGTGCCAGCAGCTCACAGGGTACCGACGAGCAGTACTTC
CASSSQGTDEQYF
>.|TRBV7-6|few|TRBJ2-1
TGTGCCAGCAGCTTAAACGTAGGCGAGCAGTTCTTC
CASSLNVGEQFF
>TRBD2|TRBV28|.|TRBJ2-7
TGTGCCAGCAGCCCGAGCGGGAGCGGGACCTACGAGCAGTACTTC
CASSPSGSGTYEQYF
>TRBD2|TRBV11-2|.|TRBJ2-1
TGTGCCAGCAGCTTAGATCGGACTAGGCGCTATGAGCAGTTCTTC
CASSLDRTRRYEQFF
>.|TRBV27|.|TRBJ2-1
TGTGCCAGCAGTTCCGCCGACACTAGCTACAATGAGCAGTTCTTC
CASSSADTSYNEQFF
>TRBD1|TRBV7-2|.|TRBJ1-1
TGTGCCAGCAGCTTAGTAACAGGGGACGCTGAAGCTTTCTTT
CASSLVTGDAEAFF
>.|TRBV12-3/TRBV12-4|few|TRBJ2-2
TGTGCCAGCAGTTTCTGGGTTTCGAGCACCGGGGAGCTGTTTTTT
CASSFWVSSTGELFF
>TRBD2|TRBV5-1|.|TRBJ2-1
TGCGCCAGCAGCTTAGCGGGGAAAAACAATGAGCAGTTCTTC
CASSLAGKNNEQFF
>TRBD1|TRBV18|.|TRBJ1-2
TGTGCCAGCTCCCCCTCCGGGACAGGTCATGGCTACACCTTC
CASSPSGTGHGYTF
>.|TRBV12-3/TRBV12-4|few|TRBJ2-1
TGTGCCAGCAGTTTAAGCGATATCTACAATGAGCAGTTCTTC
CASSLSDIYNEQFF
>TRBD1|TRBV3-1|.|TRBJ2-1
TGTGCCAGCAGCCAAGATTGGCCCAGACAGGGCAATGAGCAGTTCTTC
CASSQDWPRQGNEQFF
>.|TRBV5-1|.|TRBJ2-1
TGCGCCAGCAGCTTGGTTGGAAACAATGAGCAGTTCTTC
CASSLVGNNEQFF
>.|TRBV15|few|TRBJ2-3
TGTGCCACCAGCAGACGGGACTCAAGCACAGATACGCAGTATTTT
CATSRRDSSTDTQYF
>TRBD2|TRBV12-3/TRBV12-4|.|TRBJ2-1
TGTGCCAGCAGTTTAAAGGCGCCTAGCGGGAGGATAAATGAGCAGTTCTTC
CASSLKAPSGRINEQFF
>TRBD1|TRBV10-3|many|TRBJ2-3
TGTGCCATCAGGGGACAGGGCACAGATACGCAGTATTTT
CAIRGQGTDTQYF
>.|TRBV5-1|.|TRBJ2-2
TGCGCCAGCAGCTTCAAGAGCCCTGAAGGAGGGGAGCTGTTTTTT
CASSFKSPEGGELFF
>.|TRBV10-3|.|TRBJ2-5
TGTGCCATCAGTGAGCCTGGCGGGGGCATGGAGACCCAGTACTTC
CAISEPGGGMETQYF
>TRBD2|TRBV15|.|TRBJ2-7
TGTGCCACCTCCGGGGCGTTAGCGGGAAGGGGCGAGCAGTACTTC
CATSGALAGRGEQYF
>.|TRBV6-2/TRBV6-3|.|TRBJ2-1
TGTGCCAGCAGAGAACGGGACTCTCAGTTCTTC
CASRERDSQFF
>TRBD1|TRBV5-1|.|TRBJ2-1
TGCGCCAGCAGCTTGGCTCCAGGGGGCCCGGGCAATGAGCAGTTCTTC
CASSLAPGGPGNEQFF
>.|TRBV9|few|TRBJ2-5
TGTGCCAGCAGCGTAGCCAGGGTAGGGGAGACCCAGTACTTC
CASSVARVGETQYF
>.|TRBV5-1|.|TRBJ2-1
TGCGCCAGCAGGTACGAGGGAGTTAACAATGAGCAGTTCTTC
CASRYEGVNNEQFF
>TRBD1|TRBV28|.|TRBJ2-1
TGTGCCAGCAGACCCCGGACAGGGGGCCGACTTAGCTCCTACAATGAGCAGTTCTTC
CASRPRTGGRLSSYNEQFF
>TRBD1|TRBV5-1|few|TRBJ2-1
TGCGCCAGCAGCTTCCGACTAAAGGGACAGAGGTACAATGAGCAGTTCTTC
CASSFRLKGQRYNEQFF
>.|TRBV27|.|TRBJ2-2
TGTGCCAGCAGTTCCAGGGCTAGGAACACCGGGGAGCTGTTTTTT
CASSSRARNTGELFF
>TRBD1|TRBV9|.|TRBJ2-3
TGTGCCAGCAGCGTAGACATACAGGGGAGCACAGATACGCAGTATTTT
CASSVDIQGSTDTQYF
>.|TRBV27|.|TRBJ2-6
TGTGCCAGCAGTTTAGTGTTGGGGGCCGGGGCCAACGTCCTGACTTTC
CASSLVLGAGANVLTF
>.|TRBV19|once|TRBJ2-2
TGTGCCAGTAGTCTTCTCCACACAGCTAACACCGGGGAGCTGTTTTTT
CASSLLHTANTGELFF
>.|TRBV3-1|.|TRBJ2-2
TGTGCCAGCAGCCAAGAGGCACTAGGGCGGGTCCACACCGGGGAGCTGTTTTTT
CASSQEALGRVHTGELFF
>.|TRBV7-2|.|TRBJ2-1
TGTGCCAGCAGCTTTCTGGGACGAGTATCCGTCTTC
CASSFLGRVSVF